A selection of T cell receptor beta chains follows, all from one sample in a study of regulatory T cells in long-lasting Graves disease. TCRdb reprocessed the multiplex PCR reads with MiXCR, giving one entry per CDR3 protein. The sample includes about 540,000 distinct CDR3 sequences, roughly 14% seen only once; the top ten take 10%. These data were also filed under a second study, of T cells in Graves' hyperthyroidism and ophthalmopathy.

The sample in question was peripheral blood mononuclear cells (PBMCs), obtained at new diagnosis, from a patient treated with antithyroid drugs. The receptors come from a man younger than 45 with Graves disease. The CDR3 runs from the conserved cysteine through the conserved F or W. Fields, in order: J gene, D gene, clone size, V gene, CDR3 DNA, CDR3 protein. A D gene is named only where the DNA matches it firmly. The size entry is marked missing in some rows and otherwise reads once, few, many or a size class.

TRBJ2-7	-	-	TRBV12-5	TGTGCTAGTGGTTTGTATGGCCACAACTACGAGCAGTACTTC	CASGLYGHNYEQYF
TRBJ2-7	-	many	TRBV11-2	TGTGCCAGCAGCTTAGAGGGCAGGGCTTGGGAGCAGTACTTC	CASSLEGRAWEQYF
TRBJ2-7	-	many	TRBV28	TGTGCCAGCAGACAACAGGGTAGCGACGAGCAGTACTTC	CASRQQGSDEQYF
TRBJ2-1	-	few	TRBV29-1	TGCAGCGTTGATAGGGGCTACAATGAGCAGTTCTTC	CSVDRGYNEQFF
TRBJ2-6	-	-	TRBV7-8	TGTGCCAGCACGACCAGGGGCTCTGGGGCCAACGTCCTGACTTTC	CASTTRGSGANVLTF
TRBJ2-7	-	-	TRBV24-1	TGTGCCACCAGTGATCACGGACACAATTACGAGCAGTACTTC	CATSDHGHNYEQYF
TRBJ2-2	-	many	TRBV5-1	TGCGCCAGCAGCTTTCGGGAGAACACCGGGGAGCTGTTTTTT	CASSFRENTGELFF
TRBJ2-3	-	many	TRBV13	TGTGCCAGCAGCCCTCACCCCGACGAAAGCACAGATACGCAGTATTTT	CASSPHPDESTDTQYF
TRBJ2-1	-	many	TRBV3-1	TGTGCCAGCAGCTCTATCCAGGGACCTCGATCCTACAATGAGCAGTTCTTC	CASSSIQGPRSYNEQFF
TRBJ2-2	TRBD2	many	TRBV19	TGTGCCAGTAATCTAGCGGGAGGGACGAACACCGGGGAGCTGTTTTTT	CASNLAGGTNTGELFF
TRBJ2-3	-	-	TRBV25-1	TGTGCCAGCAGGAGCGCGGGGAGGTTAGTTACAGATACGCAGTATTTT	CASRSAGRLVTDTQYF
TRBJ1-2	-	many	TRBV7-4	TGTGCCAGCAGCTTAGAGCATGAGGACAGCTTTTGGGATTACTATGGCTACACCTTC	CASSLEHEDSFWDYYGYTF
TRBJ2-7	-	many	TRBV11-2	TGTGCCAGCAGACTCTCCCCCTGGGGGGTTGGCTACGAGCAGTACTTC	CASRLSPWGVGYEQYF
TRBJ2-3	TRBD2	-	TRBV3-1	TGTGCCAGCAGCCTAGCGGGAGAGGTCACAGATACGCAGTATTTT	CASSLAGEVTDTQYF
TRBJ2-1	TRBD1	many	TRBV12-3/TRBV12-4	TGTGCCAGCAGTTCATCCCGGGACAGCAATGAGCAGTTCTTC	CASSSSRDSNEQFF
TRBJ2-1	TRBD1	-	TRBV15	TGTGCCACCAGCGCCCGGGACAGTTCCTACAATGAGCAGTTCTTC	CATSARDSSYNEQFF
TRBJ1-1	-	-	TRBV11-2	TGTGCCAGCAGGGTGGGGGATGACCAGAACACTGAAGCTTTCTTT	CASRVGDDQNTEAFF
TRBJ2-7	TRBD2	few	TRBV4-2	TGTGCCAGCAGCCAAGACAGCGGGAGTTCCTACGAGCAGTACTTC	CASSQDSGSSYEQYF
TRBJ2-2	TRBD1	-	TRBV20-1	TGCAGTGCTAGAGATTATCTAAGGACAGGGGGCAACACCGGGGAGCTGTTTTTT	CSARDYLRTGGNTGELFF
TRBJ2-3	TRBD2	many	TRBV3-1	TGTGCCAGCAGCCTAGGACTAGCGGTGTCAGATACGCAGTATTTT	CASSLGLAVSDTQYF
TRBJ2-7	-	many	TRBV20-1	TGCAGTGCGGTCGGGCTAGGATGTTGCAGTTCCTACGAGCAGTACTTC	CSAVGLGCCSSYEQYF
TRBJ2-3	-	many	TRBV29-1	TGCAGCGCCCTCAGGTCCGGTCCAGATACGCAGTATTTT	CSALRSGPDTQYF
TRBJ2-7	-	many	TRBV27	TGTGCCAGCAGTTTAAAGGTGACGTACGAGCAGTACTTC	CASSLKVTYEQYF
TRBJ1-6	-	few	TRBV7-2	TGTGCCAGCAGCTTAAGGGGGGTTTCACCCCTCCACTTT	CASSLRGVSPLHF
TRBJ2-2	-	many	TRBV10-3	TGTGCCATCAGTGAGTCGACTCCCACCGGGGAGCTGTTTTTT	CAISESTPTGELFF
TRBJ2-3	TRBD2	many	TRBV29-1	TGCAGCGTTGAAAGAGCGGGAGTGGGTACAGATACGCAGTATTTT	CSVERAGVGTDTQYF
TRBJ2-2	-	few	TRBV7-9	TGTGCCAGCAGCTTAGCGTCAGGGGAGCTGTTTTTT	CASSLASGELFF
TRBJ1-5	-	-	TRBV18	TGTGCCAGCTCACCACGGAAGGGTGAAGGTCAGCCCCAGCATTTT	CASSPRKGEGQPQHF
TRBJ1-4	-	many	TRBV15	TGTGCCACCAGCAGTTCGGGACCGGGGGGTCTCCAACTGTTTTTT	CATSSSGPGGLQLFF
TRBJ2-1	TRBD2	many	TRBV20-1	TGCAGTGCTAGAGAGACTAGCGGCGAGCAGTTCTTC	CSARETSGEQFF
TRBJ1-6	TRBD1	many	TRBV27	TGTGCCAGCAGCGAGGGACAGACCCCTAATTCACCCCTCCACTTT	CASSEGQTPNSPLHF
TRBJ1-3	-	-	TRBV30	TGTGCCTGGAGTGGGTTTTCTCTTTCTGGAAACACCATATATTTT	CAWSGFSLSGNTIYF
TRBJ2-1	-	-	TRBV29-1	TGCAGCGTTGAAGGGGGCCAGGATCCCAGGTTCTTC	CSVEGGQDPRFF
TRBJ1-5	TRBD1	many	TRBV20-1	TGCAGTGCTAGTTTTCCGGGACAGGGATTAGGCAATCAGCCCCAGCATTTT	CSASFPGQGLGNQPQHF
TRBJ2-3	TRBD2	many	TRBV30	TGTGCCTGGAGAGCGGGAGGGGGGGATACGCAGTATTTT	CAWRAGGGDTQYF